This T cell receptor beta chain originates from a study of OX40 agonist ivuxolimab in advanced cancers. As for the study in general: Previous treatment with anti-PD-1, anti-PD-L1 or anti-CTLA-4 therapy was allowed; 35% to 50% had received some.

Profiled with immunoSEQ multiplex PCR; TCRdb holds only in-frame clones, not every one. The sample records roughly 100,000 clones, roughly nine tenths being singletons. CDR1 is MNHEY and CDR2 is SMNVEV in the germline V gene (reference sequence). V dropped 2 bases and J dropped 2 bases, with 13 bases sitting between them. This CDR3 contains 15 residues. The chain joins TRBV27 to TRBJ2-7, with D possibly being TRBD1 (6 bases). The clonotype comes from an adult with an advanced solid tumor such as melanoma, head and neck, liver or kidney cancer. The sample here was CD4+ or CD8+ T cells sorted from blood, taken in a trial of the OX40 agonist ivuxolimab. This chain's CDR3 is CASSLEGTWPYEQYF. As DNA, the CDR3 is TGTGCCAGCAGTTTAGAGGGGACATGGCCCTACGAGCAGTACTTC.